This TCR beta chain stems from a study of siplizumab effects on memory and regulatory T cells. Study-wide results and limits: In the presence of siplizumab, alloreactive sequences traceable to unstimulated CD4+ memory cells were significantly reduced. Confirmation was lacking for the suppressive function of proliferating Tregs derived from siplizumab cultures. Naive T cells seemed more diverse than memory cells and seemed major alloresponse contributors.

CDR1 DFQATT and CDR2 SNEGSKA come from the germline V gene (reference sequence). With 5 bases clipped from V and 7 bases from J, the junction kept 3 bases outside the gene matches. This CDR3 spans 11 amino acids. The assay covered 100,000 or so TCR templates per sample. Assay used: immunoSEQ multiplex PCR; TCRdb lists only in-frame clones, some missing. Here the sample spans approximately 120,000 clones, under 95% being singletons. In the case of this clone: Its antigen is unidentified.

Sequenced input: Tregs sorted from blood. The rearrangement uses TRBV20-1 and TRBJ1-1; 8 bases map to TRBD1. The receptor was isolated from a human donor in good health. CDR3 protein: CSAQQGVEAFF. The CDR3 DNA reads TGCAGTGCTCAACAGGGGGTTGAAGCTTTCTTT.